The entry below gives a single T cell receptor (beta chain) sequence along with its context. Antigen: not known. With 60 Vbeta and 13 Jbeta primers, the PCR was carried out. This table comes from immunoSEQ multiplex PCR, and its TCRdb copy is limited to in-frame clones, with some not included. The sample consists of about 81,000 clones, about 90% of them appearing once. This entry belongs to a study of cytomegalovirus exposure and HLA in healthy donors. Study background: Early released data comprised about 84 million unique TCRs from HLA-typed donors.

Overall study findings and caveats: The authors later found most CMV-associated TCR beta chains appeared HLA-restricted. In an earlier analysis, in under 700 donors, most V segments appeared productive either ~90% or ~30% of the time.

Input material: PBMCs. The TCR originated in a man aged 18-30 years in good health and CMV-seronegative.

CDR3 protein: CATRGGRANTGELFF. The CDR3, as DNA: TGTGCCACCAGGGGCGGGAGGGCCAACACCGGGGAGCTGTTTTTT. The V call is TRBV15, the J call TRBJ2-2, with 9 bases aligning to TRBD2. Losses at the gene ends were 6 bases for V and 2 bases for J; bases not matched to a gene: 4. The V gene's germline CDR1 is LNHNV and CDR2 YYDKDF (reference sequence). The CDR3 contains 15 residues.